Below, one TCR beta chain is given with its context. The length of the CDR3 is 14 residues. Trimming cost V 5 bases and J 4 bases; bases outside gene matches: 5. Looked up from germline, CDR1 is MNHEY and CDR2 is SVGAGI. This entry belongs to a study of graft-versus-host responses after intestinal transplantation. TCRdb keeps only in-frame clones here, not all; method: immunoSEQ multiplex PCR. Here the sample spans 77,000 or so clones, around 92% being singletons. Source: PBMCs, taken 98 days after intestinal transplantation. The source of this sequence is a human patient who received an intestinal transplant, so some T cells may come from the graft donor. The rearrangement uses TRBV6-5 and TRBJ2-3, with TRBD2 identical over 8 bases. CDR3 coding DNA: TGTGCCAGCAGTACCGGGACTAGATCAGATACGCAGTATTTT. Encoded protein: CASSTGTRSDTQYF.